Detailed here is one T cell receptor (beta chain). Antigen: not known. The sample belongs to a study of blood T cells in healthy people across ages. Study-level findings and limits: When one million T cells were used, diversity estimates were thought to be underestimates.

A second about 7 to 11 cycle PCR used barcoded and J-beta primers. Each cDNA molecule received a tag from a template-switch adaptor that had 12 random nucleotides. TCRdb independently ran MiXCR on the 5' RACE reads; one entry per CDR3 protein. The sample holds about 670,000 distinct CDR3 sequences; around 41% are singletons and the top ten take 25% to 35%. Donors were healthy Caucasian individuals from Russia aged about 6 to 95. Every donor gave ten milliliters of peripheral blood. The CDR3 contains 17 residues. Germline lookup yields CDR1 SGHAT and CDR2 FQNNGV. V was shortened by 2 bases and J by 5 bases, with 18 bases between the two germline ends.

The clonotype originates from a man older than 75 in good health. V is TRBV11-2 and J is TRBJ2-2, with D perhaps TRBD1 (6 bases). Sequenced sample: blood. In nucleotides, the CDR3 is TGTGCCAGCAGCTTAAGATCTCAGGGGTTGCGAACCGGGGAGCTGTTTTTT. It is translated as CASSLRSQGLRTGELFF.